Below, 28 T cell receptor beta chains from the same sample are listed, as sequenced in a study of cytotoxic CD8 clonotypes in ibrutinib-treated CLL. Sequencing used immunoSEQ multiplex PCR; TCRdb keeps in-frame clones, though not all of them. The repertoire has 250,000 to 350,000 clones, 65% to 85% of them found once; the top ten carry 5.6%. The source was PBMCs, collected at disease progression, from a patient treated with ibrutinib. All receptors come from a human donor with chronic lymphocytic leukemia.

The chain recombines TRBV29-1 with TRBJ1-2, with a possible D match to TRBD1 (6 bases). Trimming cost V 1 base and J 4 bases, with 16 bases left between them. Germline assignment: CDR1 SQVTM and CDR2 ANQGSEA. The CDR3 runs 15 residues. The CDR3 protein is CSVEGGTGMLYGYTF. For the CDR3, the DNA is TGCAGCGTTGAAGGGGGCACAGGGATGCTCTATGGCTACACCTTC.

This chain links TRBV4-1 with TRBJ1-2; D is unclear. Germline CDR1 and CDR2: MGHRA and YSYEKL. V was cut by 0 bases and J by 0 bases, with 5 bases left in between. The CDR3 contains 14 residues. The CDR3 region has the DNA TGCGCCAGCAGCCAAGATTGGGCTAACTATGGCTACACCTTC. It encodes CASSQDWANYGYTF.

This chain connects TRBV6-6 to TRBJ1-4; D remains unclear. Germline CDR1 reads MNHNY; CDR2 reads SVGAGI (reference sequence). V was trimmed by 2 bases and J by 5 bases, leaving 15 bases between them. The CDR3 spans 16 residues. This CDR3 is CASSYEPGMRNEKLFF. The CDR3 coding sequence is TGTGCCAGCAGTTACGAACCCGGGATGAGGAATGAAAAACTGTTTTTT.

The V and J genes are TRBV19 and TRBJ1-1; possibly TRBD1 for D (5 bases). The CDR3 contains 12 residues. CDR1 is LNHDA, CDR2 SQIVND, per germline (reference sequence). Trimming took 7 bases from V and 3 from J, leaving 9 bases between them. The CDR3 reads CASMGGYTEAFF. CDR3 bases: TGTGCCAGTATGGGGGGGTACACTGAAGCTTTCTTT.

The rearrangement joins TRBV2 to TRBJ2-1; TRBD1 agrees at 9 bases. CDR1 and CDR2 from the germline V gene are SNHLY and FYNNEI. V lost 10 bases and J lost 6; bases outside the gene matches: 7. CDR3 length: 13 amino acids. CDR3 in DNA: TGTGCCACCTCGGGACAGGGAGTCAATGAGCAGTTCTTC. Residues: CATSGQGVNEQFF.

This clone was counted a few times. V gene TRBV14 combines with J gene TRBJ1-3; no clear D gene. CDR1 is SGHDN, CDR2 FVKESK, per germline. V was pared by 4 bases and J by 0 bases, with 16 bases between. The CDR3 has 17 residues. CDR3 amino acids: CASSLRLLSSSGNTIYF. For the CDR3, the DNA is TGTGCCAGCAGCCTACGCCTTTTGTCAAGCTCTGGAAACACCATATATTTT.

This clone was picked up a small number of times. The V and J genes are TRBV7-3 and TRBJ2-5, with D uncertain. V was clipped by 0 bases and J by 5 bases, with 7 bases between them. Germline-derived CDR1 and CDR2 are SGHTA and FQGTGA. The CDR3 sequence is 13 residues long. CDR3 protein: CASSLTGSETQYF. CDR3 in DNA: TGTGCCAGCAGCTTAACCGGCAGCGAGACCCAGTACTTC.

This clone was observed a few times. This chain links TRBV2 with TRBJ1-5, with D perhaps matching TRBD1 (6 bases). The CDR3 length is 13 residues. Germline assignment: CDR1 SNHLY and CDR2 FYNNEI. V shed 5 bases and J shed 1 base, with 6 bases lying between them. The CDR3 region is CASSQGSNQPQHF. The CDR3 DNA follows: TGTGCCAGCAGTCAGGGGAGCAATCAGCCCCAGCATTTT.

In its sample, this clone was seen once. The chain has TRBV9 and TRBJ2-3; TRBD1 or TRBD2 may be the D gene (6 bases each). This CDR3 spans 14 amino acids. CDR1 is SGDLS, CDR2 YYNGEE, per germline. The V end lost 0 bases, the J end lost 5 bases, and 10 bases lay between the germline ends. CDR3: CASSVEGGRDTQYF. Here the CDR3 DNA reads TGTGCCAGCAGCGTAGAGGGGGGCAGAGATACGCAGTATTTT.

This clone was seen once. The V gene is TRBV7-9, the J gene TRBJ2-1, with unresolved D. Looked up from germline, CDR1 is SEHNR and CDR2 is FQNEAQ (reference sequence). V gave up 5 bases and J gave up 0 bases, with 17 bases separating them. This CDR3 is 17 amino acids long. The CDR3 protein is CASSPWAGVSSYNEQFF. Written as DNA, the CDR3 is TGTGCCAGCAGCCCTTGGGCAGGCGTGAGCTCCTACAATGAGCAGTTCTTC.

As DNA, the CDR3 is TGTGCCAGCAGCTCGGGTCCCGCCGGGGAGCTGTTTTTT. This codes for CASSSGPAGELFF. The V call is TRBV7-6, the J call TRBJ2-2; no firm D call. The CDR3 sequence is 13 residues long. CDR1 is SGHVS and CDR2 is FNYEAQ in the germline V gene. Between the trimmed V and J ends, which lost 4 bases and 6 bases, there was a span of 9 bases.

The J gene is TRBJ2-7, the V gene TRBV9, with D unclear. V lost 1 base, J lost 0 bases, and 11 bases lay in between. This CDR3 contains 15 residues. The germline V gene encodes CDR1 SGDLS and CDR2 YYNGEE. CDR3 nucleotide sequence: TGTGCCAGCAGCGTATCGGAAGCCTACTCCTACGAGCAGTACTTC. Translated, it gives CASSVSEAYSYEQYF.

This clone was seen a single time. This sequence joins TRBV6-1 and TRBJ2-2, with D possibly being TRBD1 (6 bases). With 2 bases removed from V and 5 bases from J, the gap between germline ends came to 9 bases. CDR1 and CDR2 from the germline V gene are MNHNS and SASEGT. There are 14 residues in the CDR3. DNA for the CDR3: TGTGCCAGCAGTGAACAGGGGAAAACCGGGGAGCTGTTTTTT. It is translated as CASSEQGKTGELFF.

The V and J genes are TRBV19 and TRBJ1-5; D is ambiguous. Trimming pared 3 bases from V and 6 bases from J, leaving 12 bases between. Germline CDR1 and CDR2: LNHDA and SQIVND (reference sequence). This CDR3 spans 14 amino acids. The CDR3 protein is CASSIGVWGQPQHF. Written as DNA, the CDR3 is TGTGCCAGTAGTATTGGGGTCTGGGGTCAGCCCCAGCATTTT.

The chain is built from TRBV7-9 and TRBJ2-7; 12 positions agree with TRBD2. Germline CDR1 is SEHNR and CDR2 is FQNEAQ (reference sequence). CDR3 size: 14 residues. V was clipped by 8 bases and J by 4 bases; unmatched bases: 6. CDR3 DNA: TGTGCCAGCGCGCTAGCGGGGGGGCGGTACGAGCAGTACTTC. Residues: CASALAGGRYEQYF.

The V gene is TRBV19, the J gene TRBJ2-2, with 8 bases lining up with TRBD1. J gave up 5 bases and V 6 bases, and 5 bases lay outside the gene matches. CDR3 length: 14 amino acids. Germline V gene sequence: CDR1 LNHDA, CDR2 SQIVND (reference sequence). CDR3 DNA: TGTGCCAGTAGGCTCACAGGGGGAACCGGGGAGCTGTTTTTT. This gives the protein CASRLTGGTGELFF.

V is TRBV5-4 and J is TRBJ2-6; D remains unclear. V was clipped by 3 bases and J by 0 bases, with 13 bases between them. CDR3 length: 17 residues. The germline gives CDR1 SGHNT, CDR2 YYREEE (reference sequence). CDR3 protein: CASSSPGMSSGANVLTF. The CDR3 DNA reads TGTGCCAGCAGCTCCCCGGGCATGAGCTCTGGGGCCAACGTCCTGACTTTC.

This clone was seen a handful of times. The same CDR3 arises from other DNA sequences in this sample as well. The chain uses TRBV6-1 and TRBJ2-3, with a weak D call TRBD2 (5 bases). CDR3 size: 14 residues. Germline assignment: CDR1 MNHNS and CDR2 SASEGT. Trimming cost V 0 bases and J 1 base, with 5 bases left between them. CDR3 region: CASSEAGGTDTQYF. In DNA form, the CDR3 reads TGTGCCAGCAGTGAAGCCGGGGGCACAGATACGCAGTATTTT.

CDR3 amino acids: CASSLGQGRGGYTF. In nucleotides, the CDR3 is TGTGCCAGCAGTCTTGGACAGGGGAGGGGTGGCTACACCTTC. V gene TRBV27 combines with J gene TRBJ1-2, with 9 bases matching TRBD1. Per the germline V gene, CDR1 is MNHEY and CDR2 is SMNVEV (reference sequence). The CDR3 has 14 residues. The V gene end was trimmed by 5 bases and the J gene end by 7 bases; junction bases not matched to a gene: 8.

The chain has TRBV5-1 and TRBJ2-7; D gene unclear. Between the trimmed V and J ends, which lost 6 bases and 6 bases, there was a span of 22 bases. CDR1 is SGHRS, CDR2 YFSETQ, per germline. The CDR3 length is 15 residues. CDR3 sequence (DNA): TGCGCCAGCAATGACTTCGGGCCCGGCGTGGTCGAGCAGTACTTC. It specifies CASNDFGPGVVEQYF.

The CDR3, as DNA: TGTGCCAGCAGTCCCTCGCCCCCGCGGCGCCTCGAGCAGTACTTC. Translated: CASSPSPPRRLEQYF. V gene TRBV6-1 combines with J gene TRBJ2-7, with D unclear. Germline-derived CDR1 and CDR2 are MNHNS and SASEGT. The CDR3 sequence is 15 residues long. Trimming removed 5 bases from V and 6 bases from J, with 20 bases in between.

V usage is TRBV9 and J usage is TRBJ2-3; the match to TRBD2 covers 7 bases. The germline gives CDR1 SGDLS, CDR2 YYNGEE. The CDR3 has 17 amino acids. Trimming cost V 3 bases and J 2 bases; bases outside gene matches: 12. The CDR3 spells CASSGSRGSEVTDTQYF. The CDR3 region has the DNA TGTGCCAGCAGCGGATCGCGCGGGAGTGAGGTCACAGATACGCAGTATTTT.

The rearrangement links TRBV18 to TRBJ2-1; the match to TRBD2 covers 11 bases. CDR1 KGHSH and CDR2 LQKENI come from the germline V gene. This CDR3 contains 16 residues. Losses at the gene ends were 5 bases for V and 3 bases for J; bases not matched to a gene: 6. CDR3 bases: TGTGCCAGCTCATTTCCCGGGACTAGCGGCTACAATGAGCAGTTCTTC. Translating gives CASSFPGTSGYNEQFF.

The rearrangement joins TRBV7-9 to TRBJ1-1; D is possibly TRBD1 (5 bases). In germline, CDR1 is SEHNR, CDR2 FQNEAQ (reference sequence). The length of the CDR3 is 15 residues. Trimming stripped 8 bases from V and 1 base from J, with 17 bases between. CDR3 sequence reads: CASAQKAGTNTEAFF. The CDR3 nucleotides read TGTGCCAGCGCCCAGAAGGCAGGGACGAACACTGAAGCTTTCTTT.

DNA of the CDR3: TGCGCCAGCAGCAGGGACAATTACTATGGCTACACCTTC. Amino acids: CASSRDNYYGYTF. The chain combines TRBV5-1 with TRBJ1-2; tentatively, D is TRBD1 (6 bases). The CDR3 is 13 residues long. Germline CDR1 SGHRS, CDR2 YFSETQ. Trimming stripped 4 bases from V and 3 bases from J, with 10 bases between. The full variable domain, its missing parts supplied by reference TRBV5-1 and TRBJ1-2, is KAGVTQTPRYLIKTRGQQVTLSCSPISGHRSVSWYQQTPGQGLQFLFEYFSETQRNKGNFPGRFSGRQFSNSRSEMNVSTLELGDSALYLCASSRDNYYGYTFGSGTRLTVV.

The chain combines TRBV11-2 with TRBJ2-1; 14 nucleotides match TRBD2. CDR1 and CDR2 (germline): SGHAT, FQNNGV. V was pared by 5 bases and J by 8 bases, with 11 bases of the junction left unmatched. CDR3 length: 17 amino acids. The CDR3 protein is CASSTQTGLAGDHEQFF. Here the CDR3 DNA reads TGTGCCAGCAGCACGCAAACGGGACTAGCGGGAGATCATGAGCAGTTCTTC.

The rearrangement joins TRBV25-1 to TRBJ2-5, with D possibly being TRBD2 (6 bases). CDR1 MGHDK and CDR2 SYGVNS come from the germline V gene. Trimming took off 3 bases at V and 7 bases at J, with 21 bases between the two ends. This CDR3 has 16 residues. The CDR3 here is CASSDSGQGVGGTQYF. CDR3 nucleotides: TGTGCCAGCAGTGATTCGGGGCAGGGAGTGGGAGGGACCCAGTACTTC.

A remark on this clone: This likely comes from a read error, as the CDR3 has no conserved phenylalanine or tryptophan at its end. It is unclear where the CDR3 begins or ends on the DNA, so no DNA is shown, and the CDR3 is as TCRdb lists it. This sequence joins TRBV5-3 and TRBJ1-3; TRBD1 reflects the table's D call only, with no check against the DNA. TRBV5-3 is an open reading frame, and its role is uncertain. 11 amino acids form the CDR3, both terminal residues included. The CDR3 loop is CARSAGTGPHS.